This TCR beta chain is from a study of shared clonotypes between healthy human individuals. CDR3 length: 20 amino acids. V gave up 2 bases and J gave up 3 bases; unmatched junction bases: 18. Germline values: CDR1 ENHRY, CDR2 SYGVKD. Profiled with immunoSEQ multiplex PCR; TCRdb holds only in-frame clones, not every one. The sample holds 2,500,000 or so clones, 80% to 95% seen once. The rearrangement joins TRBV10-3 to TRBJ2-7, with 11 positions matching TRBD2. The sample consisted of naive CD4+ T cells from PBMCs. The subset here: CD45RA+ positively selected. The sequence derives from a man between 18 and 35 years old in good health. Some clones in this sample may be carry-over from other donors' samples. CDR3 in amino acids: CAISEESGQLTSGEHYEQYF. CDR3 bases: TGTGCCATCAGTGAGGAATCGGGACAGTTGACTAGCGGGGAACACTACGAGCAGTACTTC.